This entry lists 3 T cell receptor beta chains sequenced from one sample in a study of PD-1 blockade in classical Hodgkin lymphoma (dated by TCRdb to the early 2020s). Libraries were prepared through the immunoSEQ multiplex PCR assay. The table comes from immuneACCESS by way of TCRdb, which keeps in-frame sequences with V and J called. Part of the clones is missing from these tables; in studies checked, under half for an unresolved V gene and the rest for unknown reasons. Recorded for this sample are about 2,500 clones; 61% of them occurred a single time. The top ten clones comprise roughly 41% of the sample. The sample's time point label, in plain terms: cycle 4 day 1 (C4D1), after more than five weeks of nivolumab. Every trial patient had relapsed after autologous stem cell transplantation, and cohorts A, B and C differed in prior brentuximab vedotin exposure. A Miltenyi CD8+ T cell isolation kit was used for magnetic negative selection to purify CD8+ T cells from thawed PBMCs.

The specimen was CD8+ T cells from blood, collected before the fourth cycle of nivolumab. These receptors were collected from a human donor with classical Hodgkin lymphoma.

The table lists this clone with a few counts. V is TRBV6-6 and J is TRBJ1-1; D is unclear. Looked up from germline, CDR1 is MNHNY and CDR2 is SVGAGI (reference sequence). Trimming left V 8 bases short and J 5 bases short, with 6 bases between. The CDR3 has 10 residues. Written as DNA, the CDR3 is TGTGCCAGCGGGAGTACTGAAGCTTTCTTT. It yields the protein CASGSTEAFF.

The chain recombines TRBV2 with TRBJ2-2; possibly TRBD1 or TRBD2 for D (5 bases each). The CDR3 runs to 14 residues. The germline V gene has CDR1 SNHLY and CDR2 FYNNEI. Trimming removed 9 bases at V and 5 bases at J, with 16 bases between. The CDR3, as DNA: TGTGCCAGACTAGACCCAGGGCGAACCGGGGAGCTGTTTTTT. Translating gives CARLDPGRTGELFF.

Details on this clone: Other DNA sequences in this sample translate to the same CDR3. J is TRBJ1-5 and V is TRBV6-4; D ambiguous. The germline CDR1 and CDR2 sequences are MRHNA and SNTAGT. This CDR3 comprises 14 residues. Deletions cut 6 bases from V and 0 bases from J, with 9 bases between. In DNA form, the CDR3 reads TGTGCCAGCAGCCCTAACTATAGCAATCAGCCCCAGCATTTT. Its protein is CASSPNYSNQPQHF.